The entry below describes one T cell receptor beta chain. This sample stems from a study of blood T cell repertoires in COVID-19. Overall study: Samples representing acute and convalescent COVID-19 were sourced from the United States, Italy and Spain. From T cells, B-cell-depleted T cells, or PBMCs came the material, which was cDNA or gDNA.

Original processing notes: Researchers report that nucleated cell counts were estimated from reference gene primer amplification. Profiled with immunoSEQ multiplex PCR; TCRdb holds only in-frame clones, not every one. V, J and clone size derive from that table, while D and trimming were established from the DNA sequence. The sample shows about 300,000 clones, roughly nine tenths of them seen only once. The Seattle patients, enrolled during active infection, were followed longitudinally. The receptor's source is a woman in her 30s with COVID-19, enrolled during active disease. The sample taken for sequencing was peripheral blood.

The DNA of the CDR3 is TGTGCCAGCAGCGGAAGGGGGCGCTTGAACACTGAAGCTTTCTTT. Translating gives CASSGRGRLNTEAFF. The chain carries TRBV7-8 and TRBJ1-1; TRBD1 agrees at 7 bases. Losses at the gene ends were 5 bases for V and 0 bases for J; bases not matched to a gene: 6. This CDR3 comprises 15 residues. Germline V gene sequence: CDR1 SGHVS, CDR2 FQNEAQ.